One and the same sample provided the 30 T cell receptor beta chains below, sequenced in a study of breast tumors, draining lymph nodes, adjacent tissues. Axillary draining lymph nodes of breast cancer patients supplied the node samples. TCRdb reprocessed the multiplex PCR reads with MiXCR, giving one entry per CDR3 protein. The sample has roughly 220,000 distinct CDR3 sequences; under 35% are singletons. What was sequenced was axillary lymph node tissue. These TCRs come from a female donor with breast cancer. Some clones in this sample may be carry-over from other donors' samples.

This clonotype has ten or more counts. The rearrangement joins TRBV19 to TRBJ2-1; TRBD1 aligns across 7 bases. The germline gives CDR1 LNHDA, CDR2 SQIVND (reference sequence). The length of the CDR3 is 15 residues. J lost 4 bases, V lost 5 bases, and 8 bases had no gene match. CDR3 sequence reads: CASSGIQGIYNEQFF. DNA for the CDR3: TGTGCCAGTAGTGGGATACAGGGGATTTACAATGAGCAGTTCTTC.

At least ten counts were recorded for this clonotype. The V gene is TRBV19, the J gene TRBJ2-5, with 9 bases aligning to TRBD1. The germline CDR1 and CDR2 sequences are LNHDA and SQIVND (reference sequence). CDR3 length: 14 amino acids. V was clipped by 4 bases and J by 3 bases; unmatched bases: 3. The CDR3 here is CASSRQGGEETQYF. The DNA of the CDR3 is TGTGCCAGTAGTAGACAGGGGGGGGAAGAGACCCAGTACTTC.

Comment on this clonotype: A junction boundary mismatches the germline segment, possibly from a read error. The chain is built from TRBV7-7 and TRBJ1-2, with 7 bases identical to TRBD1. Germline CDR1 is SSHAT and CDR2 is FNYEAQ (reference sequence). The CDR3 spans 16 residues. In DNA, the CDR3 is TGTGCTAGCAGCCCAATTACAGGGGAAGAGGGGTATGGCTACACCTTC. It codes for CASSPITGEEGYGYTF.

This clonotype has a count of ten or more. The V and J genes are TRBV20-1 and TRBJ1-5; possible D gene TRBD1, 6 bases. This CDR3 has 14 residues. Germline V gene data show CDR1 as DFQATT and CDR2 as SNEGSKA (reference sequence). V was trimmed by 3 bases and J by 2 bases, leaving 11 bases between them. CDR3 coding DNA: TGCAGTGCTAGTGCCCAGGGGCGCAATCAGCCCCAGCATTTT. It encodes CSASAQGRNQPQHF.

This clonotype came up a few times. The rearrangement links TRBV10-3 to TRBJ1-1; no clear D. V lost 3 bases and J lost 0, with 5 bases in between. CDR1 and CDR2 (germline): ENHRY, SYGVKD. The CDR3 runs to 13 residues. As DNA, the CDR3 is TGTGCCATCAGTGATTTGGTGAACACTGAAGCTTTCTTT. Translation gives CAISDLVNTEAFF.

This clonotype was seen at least ten times. This sequence joins TRBV15 and TRBJ1-6; a weak D match, TRBD1 (5 bases). The CDR3 is 15 residues long. CDR1 and CDR2 from the germline V gene are LNHNV and YYDKDF (reference sequence). Trimming took off 3 bases at V and 4 bases at J, with 10 bases between the two ends. The CDR3 loop is CATSSTQVYNSPLHF. The CDR3, as DNA: TGTGCCACCAGCAGTACACAGGTGTATAATTCACCCCTCCACTTT.

With regard to this clonotype: Just one base apart from a much larger clone, this may be a read error. J is TRBJ2-2 and V is TRBV5-1; 7 bases align to TRBD1. This CDR3 has 13 amino acids. In germline, CDR1 is SGHRS, CDR2 YFSETQ. CDR3 nucleotides: TGCGCCAGGGCGGACAGGTACACCGGGGACCTGTTTTTT. It translates to CARADRYTGDLFF.

The genes are TRBV5-1 and TRBJ1-1; D is possibly TRBD1 (5 bases). Germline CDR1 SGHRS, CDR2 YFSETQ. This CDR3 spans 12 amino acids. The V and J ends lost 0 bases and 11 bases respectively, with 11 bases between them. CDR3: CASSLVDNVAFF. DNA for the CDR3: TGCGCCAGCAGCTTGGTGGACAATGTGGCTTTCTTT.

The genes are TRBV29-1 and TRBJ1-2; D unresolved. The V gene lost 8 bases and the J gene lost 2 bases, with 12 bases spanning the gap. The CDR3 length is 12 residues. Per germline, CDR1 SQVTM and CDR2 ANQGSEA. The CDR3: CSSERRNYGYTF. CDR3 coding DNA: TGCAGCAGTGAACGCAGGAACTATGGCTACACCTTC. Drawing the rest from reference TRBV29-1 and TRBJ1-2, the complete variable domain is SAVISQKPSRDICQRGTSLTIQCQVDSQVTMMFWYRQQPGQSLTLIATANQGSEATYESGFVIDKFPISRPNLTFSTLTVSNMSPEDSSIYLCSSERRNYGYTFGSGTRLTVV.

This clonotype was seen at least ten times. The rearrangement joins TRBV7-2 to TRBJ1-3; perhaps TRBD1 as D (6 bases). The CDR3 is 17 residues long. With 1 base removed from V and 0 bases from J, the gap between germline ends came to 13 bases. Germline V gene lookup returns CDR1 SGHTA and CDR2 FQGNSA. CDR3 nucleotide sequence: TGTGCCAGCAGCTTAGGGCGTCAGGGGCGCTCTGGAAACACCATATATTTT. Translation: CASSLGRQGRSGNTIYF. The whole variable domain, remainder taken from reference TRBV7-2 and TRBJ1-3, is GAGVSQSPSNKVTEKGKDVELRCDPISGHTALYWYRQSLGQGLEFLIYFQGNSAPDKSGLPSDRFSAERTGGSVSTLTIQRTQQEDSAVYLCASSLGRQGRSGNTIYFGEGSWLTVV.

This clonotype appeared many times. J is TRBJ1-5 and V is TRBV2; possibly TRBD1 for D (6 bases). V was cut by 6 bases and J by 5 bases, with 17 bases left in between. In germline, CDR1 is SNHLY, CDR2 FYNNEI. The CDR3 runs to 15 residues. Here the CDR3 reads CASSRNRVRDQPQHF. CDR3 coding DNA: TGTGCCAGCAGCCGGAACAGGGTCCGCGATCAGCCCCAGCATTTT.

This clonotype has more than one count but fewer than ten. The V call is TRBV11-3, the J call TRBJ2-1, with D tentatively TRBD2 (5 bases). The CDR3 spans 15 residues. The V end lost 2 bases, the J end lost 4 bases, and 12 bases lay between the germline ends. Germline V lookup: CDR1 SGHNT, CDR2 YENEEA. The CDR3 DNA sequence: TGTGCCAGCAGCTTAAATAGCGAAGGGTACAATGAGCAGTTCTTC. Residues: CASSLNSEGYNEQFF.

This clonotype showed up many times. The CDR3 bases are TGTGCCAGCAGTGTCCCGACAGCAAACCAAGAGACCCAGTACTTC. It codes for CASSVPTANQETQYF. The chain joins TRBV2 to TRBJ2-5; weak D call: TRBD1 (5 bases). V lost 4 bases and J lost 0, with 12 bases in between. The CDR3 loop spans 15 amino acids. In germline, CDR1 is SNHLY, CDR2 FYNNEI.

The chain combines TRBV25-1 with TRBJ2-5; 9 positions match TRBD1. CDR3 size: 13 residues. The V gene's germline CDR1 is MGHDK and CDR2 SYGVNS. V gave up 7 bases and J gave up 5 bases; unmatched junction bases: 5. CDR3 sequence reads: CASTTGGFETQYF. The CDR3 DNA reads as TGTGCCAGCACCACAGGGGGCTTCGAGACCCAGTACTTC.

This chain links TRBV2 with TRBJ1-6; D is unclear. The CDR3 has 14 amino acids. V was pared by 6 bases and J by 8 bases, with 14 bases between. The germline CDR1 and CDR2 sequences are SNHLY and FYNNEI. The CDR3 loop reads CASRVEVSDSPLHF. In DNA, the CDR3 is TGTGCCAGCAGGGTAGAGGTTTCGGATTCACCCCTCCACTTT.

This clonotype was seen repeatedly, ten times or more. The chain is built from TRBV10-1 and TRBJ2-2, with 9 bases matching TRBD2. The CDR3 is 16 residues long. V lost 3 bases and J lost 0; bases outside the gene matches: 2. Germline loops: CDR1 WNHNN, CDR2 SYGVQD (reference sequence). Here the CDR3 reads CASSDLAGPNTGELFF. For the CDR3, the DNA is TGCGCCAGCAGTGACCTAGCGGGACCGAACACCGGGGAGCTGTTTTTT.

As to this clonotype: This clone may be a read error of a much larger clone one base away. The V and J genes are TRBV20-1 and TRBJ1-5, with 11 bases matching TRBD1. From germline, CDR1 is DFQATT and CDR2 SNEGSKA (reference sequence). This CDR3 region has 15 residues. The V and J ends lost 0 bases and 6 bases, in that order; junction bases with no gene match: 4. The CDR3 bases are TGCAGTGCTAGAGAGGGACAGGGGGACACTCAGCCCCAGCATTTT. This sequence encodes CSAREGQGDTQPQHF.

This clonotype was recorded many times. The chain carries TRBV7-8 and TRBJ2-7, with D tentatively TRBD2 (5 bases). V was trimmed by 1 base and J by 0 bases, leaving 10 bases between them. There are 15 residues in the CDR3. Germline V gene sequence: CDR1 SGHVS, CDR2 FQNEAQ. CDR3 DNA: TGTGCCAGCAGCTTAGGTGGGAGCCTCTCCTACGAGCAGTACTTC. Translated: CASSLGGSLSYEQYF.

This clonotype has ten or more counts. The V and J genes are TRBV20-1 and TRBJ1-2; D gene unclear. This CDR3 has 13 amino acids. Germline-derived CDR1 and CDR2 are DFQATT and SNEGSKA (reference sequence). Between the trimmed V and J ends, which lost 1 base and 6 bases, there was a span of 12 bases. The CDR3 loop is CSARVTAFDGYTF. The DNA of the CDR3 is TGCAGTGCTAGAGTTACAGCGTTTGATGGCTACACCTTC.

The chain couples TRBV2 to TRBJ1-1, with 12 bases matching TRBD1. CDR1 and CDR2 (germline): SNHLY, FYNNEI. The V segment lost 7 bases and the J segment 6 bases; nucleotides outside the gene matches: 12. The CDR3 spans 16 residues. CDR3 DNA: TGTGCCAGCACCCCCTCCGGGGGGACAGGGGGCTCTGAAGCTTTCTTT. This codes for CASTPSGGTGGSEAFF.

This CDR3 is CASSPREPQHF. CDR3 DNA: TGTGCCAGCAGCCCGCGGGAGCCCCAGCATTTT. V gene TRBV2 combines with J gene TRBJ1-5; D gene uncertain. Trimming cost V 6 bases and J 8 bases, with 8 bases left between them. Per the germline V gene, CDR1 is SNHLY and CDR2 is FYNNEI. CDR3 size: 11 residues.

This clonotype was seen repeatedly, ten times or more. This rearrangement joins TRBV29-1 to TRBJ1-2; a weak D match, TRBD1 (6 bases). The CDR3 is 11 amino acids. Per germline, CDR1 SQVTM and CDR2 ANQGSEA. The V end lost 7 bases, the J end lost 3 bases, and 9 bases lay between the germline ends. CDR3 in amino acids: CSGAGDYGYTF. The CDR3 nucleotides are TGCAGCGGGGCAGGGGACTATGGCTACACCTTC.

A remark on this clonotype: This may stem from a read error, because a much larger clone lies one nucleotide away. The chain carries TRBV29-1 and TRBJ2-3; D unclear. Germline V gives CDR1 SQVTM, CDR2 ANQGSEA. Trimming left V 2 bases short and J 0 bases short, with 9 bases between. CDR3 length: 14 residues. The CDR3 spells CSVEIPTSTDTQYF. CDR3 DNA sequence: TGCAGCGTTGAAATACCCACTAGCACAGATACGCAGTATTTT.

The V call is TRBV6-6, the J call TRBJ2-1; 12 bases are a match to TRBD2. The CDR3 sequence is 17 residues long. Losses at the gene ends were 6 bases for V and 2 bases for J; bases not matched to a gene: 8. Germline V gene data show CDR1 as MNHNY and CDR2 as SVGAGI (reference sequence). CDR3 sequence reads: CASRPGGLAGTYNEQFF. The CDR3 nucleotides are TGTGCCAGCAGGCCGGGCGGACTAGCGGGAACCTACAATGAGCAGTTCTTC.

A word on this clonotype: A clone one base away is much larger, so this may be a read error. V and J are TRBV9 and TRBJ2-3, with D tentatively TRBD1 (5 bases). CDR1 is SGDLS and CDR2 is YYNGEE in the germline V gene. The CDR3 extends over 15 amino acids. The V end lost 2 bases, the J end lost 3 bases, and 13 bases lay between the germline ends. For the CDR3, the DNA is TGTGCCAGCAGCGTTGGGGCTATTAGAACAGATACGCAGTATTTT. This encodes CASSVGAIRTDTQYF.

This clonotype appeared many times. The chain recombines TRBV20-1 with TRBJ2-2; TRBD1 might be the D (6 bases). The ends were cut back, 4 bases at V and 1 base at J, with 10 bases in the middle. Germline-derived CDR1 and CDR2 are DFQATT and SNEGSKA (reference sequence). The CDR3 totals 14 residues. The CDR3 spells CSANRVRNTGELFF. The CDR3 coding sequence is TGCAGTGCTAACAGGGTTCGGAACACCGGGGAGCTGTTTTTT.

Many counts were recorded for this clonotype. This sequence joins TRBV11-2 and TRBJ2-7, with unresolved D. Germline V CDR1 and CDR2: SGHAT, FQNNGV. Trimming shortened V by 3 bases and J by 0 bases, and 9 bases separated the two germline ends. The CDR3 spans 14 residues. For the CDR3, the DNA is TGTGCCAGCAGCTTGAACGTTAACTCCTACGAGCAGTACTTC. It encodes CASSLNVNSYEQYF.

This clonotype has a handful of counts. The chain couples TRBV6-5 to TRBJ1-2; TRBD1 aligns across 8 bases. V lost 0 bases to trimming and J lost 7 bases; unmatched junction nucleotides: 10. CDR3 length: 16 amino acids. The V gene's germline CDR1 is MNHEY and CDR2 SVGAGI. The CDR3 here is CASSYSGTGSMVGYTF. CDR3 DNA sequence: TGTGCCAGCAGTTACTCGGGGACAGGATCCATGGTTGGCTACACCTTC.

This sequence joins TRBV28 and TRBJ1-6; no reliable D call. Trimming stripped 1 base from V and 9 bases from J, with 10 bases between. This CDR3 spans 14 amino acids. Germline V CDR1 and CDR2: MDHEN, SYDVKM. The CDR3 loop is CASSLFSTGSPLHF. Here the CDR3 DNA reads TGTGCCAGCAGTTTATTCAGCACGGGTTCACCCCTCCACTTT. The full variable domain, completed using reference TRBV28 and TRBJ1-6, is DVKVTQSSRYLVKRTGEKVFLECVQDMDHENMFWYRQDPGLGLRLIYFSYDVKMKEKGDIPEGYSVSREKKERFSLILESASTNQTSMYLCASSLFSTGSPLHFGNGTRLTVT.

This clonotype was seen repeatedly, ten times or more. V gene TRBV24-1 combines with J gene TRBJ2-5; maybe TRBD1 (5 bases). Germline V CDR1 and CDR2: KGHDR, SFDVKD. This CDR3 region has 13 residues. Trimming removed 5 bases from V and 5 bases from J, with 11 bases in between. This CDR3 reads CATSVGAVETQYF. The CDR3 bases are TGTGCCACCAGTGTAGGGGCGGTGGAGACCCAGTACTTC.